What follows are 21 T cell receptor beta chains derived from one specimen sequenced in a study of early T cells in non-severe SARS-CoV-2 infection listed by TCRdb under 2021. The protocol used for the library was 5' RACE. Sequencing was performed on a NextSeq 500. Using fastp trimming at Q25 and MiXCR clonotype assembly, TCRdb reanalyzed the public sequencing data and kept in-frame beta chains. Each CDR3 protein gets just one entry, which takes the most common genes and DNA from the rows behind it. Here the sample has 70,000 to 90,000 distinct CDR3 sequences; about 9.4% occur a single time. The ten most abundant clones make up over 7% of the sample. The input for sequencing was whole blood, taken at baseline. The receptor set was obtained from an adult who was a healthcare worker with PCR-confirmed SARS-CoV-2 infection or an uninfected control (not recorded which).

This clonotype was detected ten times or more. CDR3 bases: TGTGCCAGCAGTGACCCGGGACAGAAATACGAGCAGTACTTC. Translated, it gives CASSDPGQKYEQYF. V usage is TRBV6-1 and J usage is TRBJ2-7, with 7 bases fitting TRBD1. With 3 bases clipped from V and 4 bases from J, the junction kept 6 bases outside the gene matches. The CDR3 is 14 amino acids. The V gene's germline CDR1 is MNHNS and CDR2 SASEGT.

In this sample, this clonotype turned up many times. CDR3 in amino acids: CASSYLAGGNTGELFF. CDR3 bases: TGCGCCAGCAGCTACCTAGCGGGAGGAAACACCGGGGAGCTGTTTTTT. This sequence joins TRBV5-1 and TRBJ2-2; 11 nucleotides align to TRBD2. Unmatched junction bases numbered 3, after V lost 3 bases and J lost 2 bases. This CDR3 is 16 amino acids long. Germline V gives CDR1 SGHRS, CDR2 YFSETQ.

This clonotype was seen only a few times. The gene calls are TRBV11-2 and TRBJ2-1; D perhaps matches TRBD1 (5 bases). This CDR3 is 12 amino acids long. CDR1 and CDR2 from the germline V gene are SGHAT and FQNNGV. The V end lost 2 bases, the J end lost 10 bases, and 9 bases lay between the germline ends. CDR3 amino acids: CASSLQGAEQFF. The CDR3 DNA follows: TGTGCCAGCAGCTTACAGGGCGCGGAGCAGTTCTTC.

This clonotype came up many times. This chain links TRBV19 with TRBJ2-7; TRBD1 agrees at 8 bases. Germline V CDR1 and CDR2: LNHDA, SQIVND (reference sequence). J was trimmed by 4 bases and V by 6 bases; bases with no gene match: 5. CDR3 length: 13 amino acids. The CDR3, as DNA: TGTGCCAGTAGCAATCAGGGGGCTTACGAGCAGTACTTC. Its protein product is CASSNQGAYEQYF. Full variable domain (rest looked up from reference TRBV19 and TRBJ2-7): DGGITQSPKYLFRKEGQNVTLSCEQNLNHDAMYWYRQDPGQGLRLIYYSQIVNDFQKGDIAEGYSVSREKKESFPLTVTSAQKNPTAFYLCASSNQGAYEQYFGPGTRLTVT.

V usage is TRBV14 and J usage is TRBJ2-5; D ambiguous. The length of the CDR3 is 13 residues. Germline V lookup: CDR1 SGHDN, CDR2 FVKESK. Between the trimmed V and J ends, which lost 6 bases and 1 base, there was a span of 9 bases. CDR3 nucleotide sequence: TGTGCCAGCAGTGGCGTTTTCCAAGAGACCCAGTACTTC. Its translation is CASSGVFQETQYF.

The genes are TRBV28 and TRBJ2-7; D is possibly TRBD1 (6 bases). Germline CDR1 is MDHEN and CDR2 is SYDVKM. Trimming removed 4 bases from V and 2 bases from J, with 9 bases in between. There are 13 residues in the CDR3. As DNA, the CDR3 is TGTGCCAGCAGTTGGGGGCATACCTACGAGCAGTACTTC. Its protein product is CASSWGHTYEQYF.

This clonotype was detected many times. J is TRBJ1-5 and V is TRBV6-5; TRBD1 agrees at 9 bases. Germline loops: CDR1 MNHEY, CDR2 SVGAGI. Trimming took 6 bases from V and 2 from J; bases not matched to a gene: 5. This CDR3 is built from 15 residues. CDR3 amino acids: CASSHRGQGNQPQHF. In DNA, the CDR3 is TGTGCCAGCAGCCACAGGGGGCAGGGCAATCAGCCCCAGCATTTT.

The chain joins TRBV7-3 to TRBJ2-2, with 12 bases identical to TRBD2. This CDR3 is 20 amino acids long. CDR1 and CDR2 from the germline V gene are SGHTA and FQGTGA. Losses at the gene ends were 5 bases for V and 5 bases for J; bases not matched to a gene: 18. The CDR3: CASSRYPRMTSGRSTGELFF. The DNA of the CDR3 is TGTGCCAGCAGCCGCTATCCCAGAATGACTAGCGGGAGAAGTACCGGGGAGCTGTTTTTT. The variable domain in full, completed from reference TRBV7-3 and TRBJ2-2, reads GAGVSQTPSNKVTEKGKYVELRCDPISGHTALYWYRQSLGQGPEFLIYFQGTGAADDSGLPNDRFFAVRPEGSVSTLKIQRTERGDSAVYLCASSRYPRMTSGRSTGELFFGEGSRLTVL.

This clonotype was counted only a few times. The V gene is TRBV4-2, the J gene TRBJ2-1; D possibly corresponds to TRBD2 (5 bases). The CDR3 consists of 12 residues. Germline CDR1 and CDR2: LGHNA and YNFKEQ. V was cut by 5 bases and J by 8 bases, with 10 bases left in between. The CDR3 here is CASSNSLDEQFF. CDR3 DNA sequence: TGTGCCAGCAGCAACTCACTAGATGAGCAGTTCTTC.

This clonotype was detected a few times. The chain uses TRBV12-3 or TRBV12-4 and TRBJ1-1, with 9 bases that match TRBD1. The V segment lost 6 bases and the J segment 8 bases; nucleotides outside the gene matches: 7. The CDR3 totals 13 residues. This CDR3 is CASRPGQGGEAFF. The CDR3 DNA reads as TGTGCCAGCAGACCGGGACAGGGAGGGGAAGCTTTCTTT.

This clonotype was recorded a few times. V gene TRBV3-1 combines with J gene TRBJ2-1; D is unresolved. Germline CDR1 and CDR2: LGHDT and YNNKEL (reference sequence). Trimming left V 7 bases short and J 6 bases short, with 7 bases between. The CDR3 sequence is 11 residues long. CDR3 nucleotide sequence: TGTGCCAGCACCTGGGGCAATGAGCAGTTCTTC. Translation: CASTWGNEQFF.

V and J are TRBV9 and TRBJ2-1; 9 bases are a match to TRBD1. From germline, CDR1 is SGDLS and CDR2 YYNGEE. V was clipped by 4 bases and J by 1 base; unmatched bases: 3. CDR3 length: 15 residues. CDR3 DNA: TGTGCCAGCAGCCGGGACAGGGTTTCCTACAATGAGCAGTTCTTC. Its translation is CASSRDRVSYNEQFF.

This clonotype was found many times. The chain employs TRBV5-1 and TRBJ1-1; D might be TRBD1 (5 bases). V was cut by 0 bases and J by 1 base, with 13 bases left in between. CDR1 is SGHRS, CDR2 YFSETQ, per germline. The CDR3 is 16 amino acids. The chain's CDR3 is CASSLAIGDQNTEAFF. For the CDR3, the DNA is TGCGCCAGCAGCTTGGCCATAGGGGACCAGAACACTGAAGCTTTCTTT.

In its sample, this clonotype was seen a few times. This chain uses TRBV4-2 with TRBJ2-1; 15 nucleotides align to TRBD2. This CDR3 spans 19 amino acids. Trimming cost V 3 bases and J 5 bases; bases outside gene matches: 11. Germline V CDR1 and CDR2: LGHNA, YNFKEQ. Written as DNA, the CDR3 is TGTGCCAGCAGCCAGAGGACTAGCGGGAGGGCCGGGGGGCACAATGAGCAGTTCTTC. Translated, it gives CASSQRTSGRAGGHNEQFF.

This clonotype was seen once. The chain recombines TRBV12-5 with TRBJ2-5; 8 bases fit TRBD1. Trimming took 4 bases from V and 4 from J; bases not matched to a gene: 8. CDR3 length: 15 residues. Looked up from germline, CDR1 is LGHNT and CDR2 is FRNRAP. The CDR3 DNA follows: TGTGCTAGTGGTTCGGGATGGGGGACAGGAGAGACCCAGTACTTC. It is translated as CASGSGWGTGETQYF.

The chain employs TRBV27 and TRBJ1-5, with D possibly TRBD1 on 5 matching bases. This CDR3 is 14 amino acids long. V lost 2 bases, J lost 3 bases, and 8 bases lay in between. The V gene's germline CDR1 is MNHEY and CDR2 SMNVEV (reference sequence). CDR3 sequence: CASSLKGYNQPQHF. In DNA form, the CDR3 reads TGTGCCAGCAGTTTAAAGGGGTACAATCAGCCCCAGCATTTT.

The table lists this clonotype with a few counts. The chain uses TRBV19 and TRBJ2-2; D is undetermined. V lost 8 bases and J 2 bases, leaving 3 bases between the germline ends. CDR1 is LNHDA, CDR2 SQIVND, per germline (reference sequence). CDR3 size: 11 residues. This CDR3 is CASGNTGELFF. CDR3 DNA: TGTGCCAGTGGAAACACCGGGGAGCTGTTTTTT.

V is TRBV7-3 and J is TRBJ2-1; the D gene is possibly TRBD2 (6 bases). The CDR3 spans 12 residues. Germline lookup yields CDR1 SGHTA and CDR2 FQGTGA. V lost 4 bases and J lost 13, with 14 bases in between. CDR3 nucleotides: TGTGCCAGCAGCTCACCGGAGGGCCCCCAGTTCTTC. Protein sequence: CASSSPEGPQFF. The variable domain in full, completed from reference TRBV7-3 and TRBJ2-1, reads GAGVSQTPSNKVTEKGKYVELRCDPISGHTALYWYRQSLGQGPEFLIYFQGTGAADDSGLPNDRFFAVRPEGSVSTLKIQRTERGDSAVYLCASSSPEGPQFFGPGTRLTVL.

The gene calls are TRBV2 and TRBJ2-4, with D maybe TRBD1 (6 bases). CDR3 size: 15 residues. Trimming removed 5 bases at V and 4 bases at J, with 15 bases between. Germline CDR1 reads SNHLY; CDR2 reads FYNNEI. The chain's CDR3 is CASSPLTGTKNIQYF. The CDR3 DNA follows: TGTGCCAGCAGTCCACTAACAGGGACAAAAAACATTCAGTACTTC.

J is TRBJ2-7 and V is TRBV7-9; D uncertain. The CDR3 has 11 amino acids. CDR1 is SEHNR and CDR2 is FQNEAQ in the germline V gene (reference sequence). V shed 5 bases and J shed 7 bases, with 9 bases lying between them. The CDR3 spells CASSTAWEQYF. In nucleotides, the CDR3 is TGTGCCAGCAGCACCGCTTGGGAGCAGTACTTC.

This clonotype showed up many times. The V and J genes are TRBV9 and TRBJ2-1; possibly TRBD1 for D (8 bases). This CDR3 contains 16 residues. With 7 bases removed from V and 3 bases from J, the gap between germline ends came to 20 bases. Germline assignment: CDR1 SGDLS and CDR2 YYNGEE. Written as DNA, the CDR3 is TGTGCCAGCTCCCAGGGGGCGGGAGTCGGCTACAATGAGCAGTTCTTC. It encodes CASSQGAGVGYNEQFF.